The subject of this entry is one TCR beta chain. The sample belongs to a study of T cell changes during pregnancy in multiple sclerosis. Germline CDR1 is MNHNS and CDR2 is SASEGT. With 4 bases clipped from V and 6 bases from J, the junction kept 9 bases outside the gene matches. This CDR3 is built from 14 residues. Assay used: immunoSEQ multiplex PCR; TCRdb lists only in-frame clones, some missing. This table holds roughly 32,000 clones, 90% to 95% found once. This specimen consisted of CD4+ T cells from peripheral blood mononuclear cells, obtained in the second trimester of pregnancy. This TCR was recovered from a female donor with multiple sclerosis, enrolled in a pregnancy study. This chain joins TRBV6-1 and TRBJ2-7, with 7 bases fitting TRBD2. The CDR3 nucleotides read TGTGCCAGCAGTGTGGAAGCGGGAATGGGCGAGCAGTACTTC. This translates into CASSVEAGMGEQYF.